This TCR beta chain was captured in a study of blood T cell repertoires in COVID-19. The protocol was immunoSEQ multiplex PCR, while the TCRdb copy is restricted to in-frame clones and leaves out a portion. This table has 300,000 to 400,000 clones, roughly 91% appearing once. CDR1 is LGHNA, CDR2 YNFKEQ, per germline. The V and J ends lost 6 bases and 6 bases, in that order; junction bases with no gene match: 10. CDR3 length: 15 amino acids. The origin of this receptor is a woman in her late teens or twenties who had recovered from COVID-19. Sequenced sample: PBMCs or T cells enriched from blood (not recorded which). J is TRBJ2-3 and V is TRBV4-2, with 9 bases lining up with TRBD2. In nucleotides, the CDR3 is TGTGCCAGCAGACTAGCGGGCAACGAGTGGGATACGCAGTATTTT. Protein product: CASRLAGNEWDTQYF.